This record looks at one T cell receptor beta chain sequence and its context. Its antigen is as yet unknown. The data were taken from a study of cytomegalovirus exposure and HLA in healthy donors. Study as a whole: The 95 to 150 validation repertoires and the approximately 670 first-cohort repertoires shared a platform, a later analysis reported.

The protocol was immunoSEQ multiplex PCR, while the TCRdb copy is restricted to in-frame clones and leaves out a portion. The data show around 86,000 clones, with approximately 93% seen just once and around 1.1% held by the top ten. The trim removed 3 bases at V and 5 bases at J, leaving 13 bases unmatched. This CDR3 has 17 residues. Germline V gene lookup returns CDR1 MDHEN and CDR2 SYDVKM. General study findings and limits: Listed as cytomegalovirus-associated were about 160 TCR beta chains.

The chain recombines TRBV28 with TRBJ2-3; TRBD2 aligns across 8 bases. This sequence was found in a woman in her twenties or thirties in good health and CMV-seropositive. Sample: PBMCs. Written as DNA, the CDR3 is TGTGCCAGCAGTTTTCTTAGGGAGCGGGAGCGTGGAGATACGCAGTATTTT. Residues: CASSFLRERERGDTQYF.